The 22 T cell receptor beta chains reported below all come from one sample, sequenced in a study of cytomegalovirus exposure and HLA in healthy donors. With 60 Vbeta and 13 Jbeta primers, the PCR was carried out. Profiled with immunoSEQ multiplex PCR; TCRdb holds only in-frame clones, not every one. Of approximately 170,000 clones in the sample, roughly 83% are singletons; the top ten hold roughly 1.2%. The sequenced sample was PBMCs. Every receptor here comes from a boy aged 2-9 years in good health and CMV-seronegative.

This chain joins TRBV18 and TRBJ1-1; 8 bases map to TRBD1. Germline loops: CDR1 KGHSH, CDR2 LQKENI. After removal of 3 bases from V and 1 base from J, the junction contained 7 bases not matched to a gene. CDR3 size: 16 residues. Here the CDR3 reads CASSPFGQGPNTEAFF. CDR3 in DNA: TGTGCCAGCTCACCCTTCGGACAGGGACCGAACACTGAAGCTTTCTTT.

This chain uses TRBV6-5 with TRBJ2-3, with D possibly matching TRBD2 (6 bases). Trimming cost V 4 bases and J 6 bases, with 17 bases left between them. Germline-derived CDR1 and CDR2 are MNHEY and SVGAGI. The CDR3 spans 15 residues. This CDR3 reads CASSSGGVLGDTQYF. Written as DNA, the CDR3 is TGTGCCAGCAGTTCCGGGGGAGTTTTGGGGGATACGCAGTATTTT.

The gene calls are TRBV27 and TRBJ2-7, with D possibly matching TRBD2 (6 bases). Trimming shortened V by 8 bases and J by 5 bases, and 16 bases separated the two germline ends. This CDR3 is 13 amino acids long. The germline gives CDR1 MNHEY, CDR2 SMNVEV (reference sequence). The CDR3 coding sequence is TGTGCCAGCGGTGAGATCGGGGGAAACGAGCAGTACTTC. Translating it yields CASGEIGGNEQYF.

This clone was observed a handful of times. The V gene is TRBV19, the J gene TRBJ2-2; no definite D call. The V gene lost 7 bases and the J gene lost 6 bases, with 18 bases spanning the gap. Germline CDR1 LNHDA, CDR2 SQIVND (reference sequence). There are 15 residues in the CDR3. The CDR3 nucleotides read TGTGCCAGTACCGATTACGACCCGGCGGCCGGGGAGCTGTTTTTT. Its protein is CASTDYDPAAGELFF.

The chain uses TRBV25-1 and TRBJ2-7; no definite D call. Germline V CDR1 and CDR2: MGHDK, SYGVNS. This CDR3 is 14 amino acids long. Trimming pared 4 bases from V and 3 bases from J, leaving 13 bases between. In DNA form, the CDR3 reads TGTGCCAGCAGTGCCGCCGGGTCTCGCTACGAGCAGTACTTC. Its translation is CASSAAGSRYEQYF.

The chain combines TRBV6-5 with TRBJ1-6; D gene ambiguous. Germline CDR1 reads MNHEY; CDR2 reads SVGAGI. The CDR3 sequence is 16 residues long. Trimming cost V 0 bases and J 7 bases, with 13 bases left between them. The CDR3 here is CASSYSNRRGNSPLHF. In DNA form, the CDR3 reads TGTGCCAGCAGTTACTCGAATCGCCGAGGCAATTCACCCCTCCACTTT.

For the CDR3, the DNA is TGCGCCAGCAGCCGGGACAGCGGAGGTTCAAACACTGAAGCTTTCTTT. Protein product: CASSRDSGGSNTEAFF. V usage is TRBV4-3 and J usage is TRBJ1-1; TRBD1 agrees at 7 bases. The CDR3 runs to 16 residues. Looked up from germline, CDR1 is LGHNA and CDR2 is YSLEER. Losses at the gene ends were 4 bases for V and 2 bases for J; bases not matched to a gene: 10.

The chain has TRBV10-2 and TRBJ2-5; 13 bases align to TRBD2. The germline gives CDR1 WSHSY, CDR2 SAAADI. V trimming: 7 bases; J trimming: 4 bases; junction bases outside the gene matches: 12. The CDR3 runs to 17 residues. The CDR3 nucleotides are TGCGCCAGCATGAGGAGGGTGGGACTAGCGGGGCCAGAGACCCAGTACTTC. Protein: CASMRRVGLAGPETQYF.

This rearrangement joins TRBV6-6 to TRBJ1-1, with 7 nucleotides matching TRBD1. Germline CDR1 reads MNHNY; CDR2 reads SVGAGI (reference sequence). The CDR3 has 14 residues. After removal of 7 bases from V and 6 bases from J, the junction contained 11 bases not matched to a gene. The chain's CDR3 is CASNLRQGGPEAFF. In nucleotides, the CDR3 is TGTGCCAGCAACCTAAGACAGGGAGGCCCTGAAGCTTTCTTT.

V is TRBV6-5 and J is TRBJ2-4, with D possibly matching TRBD2 (5 bases). Trimming took 4 bases from V and 0 from J, leaving 13 bases between them. CDR1 is MNHEY and CDR2 is SVGAGI in the germline V gene. This CDR3 is built from 16 residues. The chain's CDR3 is CASSSRLPLAKNIQYF. The CDR3 DNA reads as TGTGCCAGCAGTTCGCGACTACCATTAGCCAAAAACATTCAGTACTTC.

V is TRBV18 and J is TRBJ2-3, with 8 bases that match TRBD1. V trimming: 6 bases; J trimming: 1 base; junction bases outside the gene matches: 3. The length of the CDR3 is 14 residues. CDR1 is KGHSH and CDR2 is LQKENI in the germline V gene. CDR3 region: CASSGQGGTDTQYF. The CDR3 DNA reads as TGTGCCAGCTCCGGACAGGGCGGCACAGATACGCAGTATTTT.

The V and J genes are TRBV7-8 and TRBJ2-5, with 9 bases matching TRBD2. The assigned J gene may be wrong: the sequence end matches TRBJ2-7 better. Germline CDR1 reads SGHVS; CDR2 reads FQNEAQ. This CDR3 contains 16 residues. CDR3 coding DNA: TGTGCCAGCAGCTTAGGGTCTCTAGCGGGATTATACGAGCAGTACTTC. It is translated as CASSLGSLAGLYEQYF.

The chain uses TRBV7-9 and TRBJ2-5; 7 bases align to TRBD2. Trimming removed 8 bases from V and 5 bases from J; junction bases left unmatched: 17. The CDR3 is made up of 16 amino acids. In germline, CDR1 is SEHNR, CDR2 FQNEAQ (reference sequence). The CDR3 is CASSTGRAPEGETQYF. The CDR3 region has the DNA TGTGCCAGCTCCACGGGGAGGGCCCCGGAGGGGGAGACCCAGTACTTC.

This chain links TRBV27 with TRBJ2-3, with D maybe TRBD1 (5 bases). Germline V gene data show CDR1 as MNHEY and CDR2 as SMNVEV (reference sequence). Trimming removed 6 bases at V and 9 bases at J, with 13 bases between. The CDR3 spans 12 residues. The CDR3 reads CASSPGFETQYF. The CDR3 region has the DNA TGTGCCAGCAGCCCAGGGTTCGAGACGCAGTATTTT.

The chain is built from TRBV19 and TRBJ1-1, with D tentatively TRBD1 (5 bases). Looked up from germline, CDR1 is LNHDA and CDR2 is SQIVND (reference sequence). V gave up 6 bases and J gave up 4 bases, with 12 bases separating them. This CDR3 spans 13 amino acids. The CDR3 loop is CASSPRAATEAFF. CDR3 nucleotides: TGTGCCAGTAGCCCCAGGGCTGCCACTGAAGCTTTCTTT.

This chain uses TRBV10-1 with TRBJ2-2; D is unresolved. The CDR3 totals 13 residues. The germline gives CDR1 WNHNN, CDR2 SYGVQD (reference sequence). The V end was cut by 2 bases, the J end by 5 bases, with 6 bases between. CDR3 protein: CASSETVTGELFF. CDR3 in DNA: TGCGCCAGCAGTGAGACAGTTACCGGGGAGCTGTTTTTT.

The gene calls are TRBV9 and TRBJ2-1; the match to TRBD2 covers 8 bases. The CDR3 is 15 amino acids. Germline CDR1 is SGDLS and CDR2 is YYNGEE. Trimming at V came to 0 bases and at J to 8 bases, leaving 7 bases not matched to a gene. The chain's CDR3 is CASSVESGRGYEQFF. The CDR3 DNA reads TGTGCCAGCAGCGTAGAGAGCGGGAGAGGGTATGAGCAGTTCTTC.

This chain joins TRBV5-1 and TRBJ2-4; D may be TRBD1 (8 bases). Germline CDR1 SGHRS, CDR2 YFSETQ. Deletions cut 4 bases from V and 9 bases from J, with 17 bases between. The CDR3 runs to 14 residues. The CDR3 region has the DNA TGCGCCAGCAGCCGAACGACAGGGGAGGGCATTCAGTACTTC. Translated: CASSRTTGEGIQYF.

This rearrangement joins TRBV25-1 to TRBJ2-1; 13 bases map to TRBD2. The trim removed 2 bases at V and 8 bases at J, leaving 9 bases unmatched. Germline assignment: CDR1 MGHDK and CDR2 SYGVNS. This CDR3 has 17 amino acids. The CDR3 protein is CASSEIILAGGPDEQFF. The CDR3 region has the DNA TGTGCCAGCAGTGAAATAATACTAGCGGGGGGGCCGGATGAGCAGTTCTTC. Together with reference TRBV25-1 and TRBJ2-1, the CDR3 gives the full variable domain: EADIYQTPRYLVIGTGKKITLECSQTMGHDKMYWYQQDPGMELHLIHYSYGVNSTEKGDLSSESTVSRIRTEHFPLTLESARPSHTSQYLCASSEIILAGGPDEQFFGPGTRLTVL.

This chain connects TRBV7-6 to TRBJ2-7; 10 bases align to TRBD1. CDR1 and CDR2 (germline): SGHVS, FNYEAQ. V dropped 5 bases and J dropped 0; count of bases not matched to a gene: 4. CDR3 size: 15 residues. The CDR3 loop is CASSPGQGNSYEQYF. In DNA form, the CDR3 reads TGTGCCAGCAGCCCGGGACAGGGGAACTCCTACGAGCAGTACTTC.

This clone was detected only a few times. The rearrangement links TRBV6-1 to TRBJ1-5; no reliable D call. Deletions cut 4 bases from V and 4 bases from J, with 8 bases between. The CDR3 consists of 13 residues. The germline V gene has CDR1 MNHNS and CDR2 SASEGT. The CDR3 DNA sequence: TGTGCCAGCAGTGCCCGGGGAAATCAGCCCCAGCATTTT. It codes for CASSARGNQPQHF.

This chain connects TRBV11-2 to TRBJ1-2, with TRBD1 matching 8 bases. The CDR3 length is 16 residues. Trimming removed 0 bases from V and 4 bases from J; junction bases left unmatched: 7. Per the germline V gene, CDR1 is SGHAT and CDR2 is FQNNGV. CDR3 region: CASSLDGIDRGYGYTF. The CDR3 coding sequence is TGTGCCAGCAGCTTAGATGGGATAGACAGGGGCTATGGCTACACCTTC.